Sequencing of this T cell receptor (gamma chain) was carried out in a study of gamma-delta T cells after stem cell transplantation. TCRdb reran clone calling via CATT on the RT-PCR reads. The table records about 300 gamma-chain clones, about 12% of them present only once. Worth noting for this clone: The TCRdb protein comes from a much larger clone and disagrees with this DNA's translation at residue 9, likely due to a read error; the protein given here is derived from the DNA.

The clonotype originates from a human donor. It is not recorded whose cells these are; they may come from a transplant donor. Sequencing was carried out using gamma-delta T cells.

The CDR3 nucleotides read TGTGCCTTGTGGGGGAACCAAGAGTTTGGCAAAAAAATCAAGGTATTT. Translating gives CALWGNQEFGKKIKVF. The gene calls are TRGV9 and TRGJP. CDR3 length: 16 amino acids. In germline, CDR1 is GITISATS, CDR2 ISYDGTV (reference sequence).